The clone carrying this T cell receptor beta chain has ten or more counts. The data were obtained in a study of CD8 T cells in ankylosing spondylitis. V lost 3 bases to trimming and J lost 3 bases, with 3 bases between them. This CDR3 spans 12 amino acids. The germline gives CDR1 SGDLS, CDR2 YYNGEE. MiXCR was run by TCRdb on the 5' RACE reads, yielding one entry per CDR3 protein. This sample has about 35,000 distinct CDR3 sequences, with less than 4% found just once. Material: blood, either unsorted or a sorted T cell fraction (not recorded which). The V call is TRBV9, the J call TRBJ2-2; D is unclear. The origin of this receptor is a male donor with ankylosing spondylitis or in good health (not recorded which). The CDR3 DNA follows: TGTGCCAGCAGCGGCCACACCGGGGAGCTGTTTTTT. Translation gives CASSGHTGELFF.